The clone carrying this T cell receptor beta chain was seen only once. Its antigen is undetermined. These data are taken from a study of blood T cells in healthy people across ages. Looking at the study overall: For every two T cells, template switching captured about one barcoded beta molecule.

Whole-study findings and limits: Diversity was estimated from one million T cells, and these estimates were considered underestimates.

CDR1 is MGHRA and CDR2 is YSYEKL in the germline V gene. This CDR3 is 16 amino acids long. Trimming pared 1 base from V and 0 bases from J, leaving 12 bases between. Next came a second PCR, run for roughly 7 to 12 cycles, which used a sample-barcoded 5' primer along with a J-beta primer mix. TCRdb called the 5' RACE reads again in MiXCR, with one record for every CDR3 protein. The sample holds about 930,000 distinct CDR3 sequences; about 29% are singletons and the top ten take 10% to 13%. The sample also formed part of further work on T cells of mothers and their children. As that study records: M1S, a second-PCR primer, added sample barcodes and 2-4 random nucleotides. Every mother produced more than 9.5 million TCR beta CDR3 reads, whereas every child provided about 3 million.

The sequencing input was blood. V gene TRBV4-1 combines with J gene TRBJ1-2; D gene unclear. The clonotype comes from a middle-aged woman in good health. The DNA of the CDR3 is TGCGCCAGCAGCCAAGGGGCGCTAGTCGCTAACTATGGCTACACCTTC. Translated, it gives CASSQGALVANYGYTF.